The TCR beta chain under discussion was sequenced for a study of cytomegalovirus exposure and HLA in healthy donors. Study-level background: The study's early data release held tens of millions of unique TCRs from HLA-typed donors. The study's findings and limits: Investigators reported under 200 TCR beta chains as tied to cytomegalovirus. A missense DCLRE1C variant was associated with V- and J-gene trimming of TCR beta chains in a later analysis, and an independent cohort replicated the association.

Comments on this clone: What it binds is not known.

Primers for the PCR totalled 60 Vbeta and 13 Jbeta. TCRdb's copy holds only in-frame clones and misses some; the assay was immunoSEQ multiplex PCR. The sample holds some 200,000 clones. Looked up from germline, CDR1 is SGHRS and CDR2 is YFSETQ. V was clipped by 0 bases and J by 9 bases, with 19 bases between them. The CDR3 is made up of 15 amino acids. The receptor comes from a young man in good health and CMV-seronegative. The rearrangement links TRBV5-1 to TRBJ2-7; D is perhaps TRBD2 (5 bases). The source material was PBMCs. The CDR3 coding sequence is TGCGCCAGCAGCTTGGGCGGGTCTACCTACGATGGGCAGTACTTC. This codes for CASSLGGSTYDGQYF.